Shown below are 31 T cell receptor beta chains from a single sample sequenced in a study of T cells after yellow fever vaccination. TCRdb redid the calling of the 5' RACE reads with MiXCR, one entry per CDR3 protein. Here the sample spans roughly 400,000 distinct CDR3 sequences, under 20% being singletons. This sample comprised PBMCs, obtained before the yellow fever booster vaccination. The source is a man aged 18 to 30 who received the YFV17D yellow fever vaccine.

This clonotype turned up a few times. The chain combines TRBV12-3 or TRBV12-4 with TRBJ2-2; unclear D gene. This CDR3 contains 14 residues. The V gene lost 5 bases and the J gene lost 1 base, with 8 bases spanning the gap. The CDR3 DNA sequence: TGTGCCAGCAGTCACGCAGGGAACACCGGGGAGCTGTTTTTT. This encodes CASSHAGNTGELFF.

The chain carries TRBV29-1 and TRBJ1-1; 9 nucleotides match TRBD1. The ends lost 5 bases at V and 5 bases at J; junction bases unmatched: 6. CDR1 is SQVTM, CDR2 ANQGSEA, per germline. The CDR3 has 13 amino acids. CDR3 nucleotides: TGCAGCGTTACAGGGGGCGCACGGACTGAAGCTTTCTTT. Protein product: CSVTGGARTEAFF.

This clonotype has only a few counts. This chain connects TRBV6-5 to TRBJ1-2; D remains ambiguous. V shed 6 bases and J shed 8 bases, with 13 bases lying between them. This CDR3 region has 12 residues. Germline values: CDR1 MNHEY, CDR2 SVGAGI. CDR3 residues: CASSSWAGGYTF. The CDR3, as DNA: TGTGCCAGCAGCTCTTGGGCTGGGGGCTACACCTTC.

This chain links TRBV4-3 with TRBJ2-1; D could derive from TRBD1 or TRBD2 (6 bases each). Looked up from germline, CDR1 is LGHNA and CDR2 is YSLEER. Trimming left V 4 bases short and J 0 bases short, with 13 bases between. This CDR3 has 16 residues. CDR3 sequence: CASSLLRGDSYNEQFF. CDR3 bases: TGCGCCAGCAGCCTCTTAAGGGGGGACTCCTACAATGAGCAGTTCTTC.

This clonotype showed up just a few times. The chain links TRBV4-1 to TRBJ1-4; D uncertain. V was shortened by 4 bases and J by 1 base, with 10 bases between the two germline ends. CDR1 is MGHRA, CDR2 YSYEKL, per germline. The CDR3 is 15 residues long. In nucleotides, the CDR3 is TGCGCCAGCAGCCCTTTATGGCAAACTAATGAAAAACTGTTTTTT. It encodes CASSPLWQTNEKLFF.

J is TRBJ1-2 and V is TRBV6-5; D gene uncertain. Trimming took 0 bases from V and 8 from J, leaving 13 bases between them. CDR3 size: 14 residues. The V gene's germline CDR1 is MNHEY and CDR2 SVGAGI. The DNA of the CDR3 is TGTGCCAGCAGTTACTCAAGAGGGCGGTCGGGCTACACCTTC. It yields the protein CASSYSRGRSGYTF.

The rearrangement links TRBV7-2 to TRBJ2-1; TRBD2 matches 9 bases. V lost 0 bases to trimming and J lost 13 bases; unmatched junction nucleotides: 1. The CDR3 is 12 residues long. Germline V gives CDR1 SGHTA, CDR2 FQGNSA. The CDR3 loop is CASSLAGLAQFF. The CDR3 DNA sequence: TGTGCCAGCAGCTTAGCGGGACTAGCTCAGTTCTTC.

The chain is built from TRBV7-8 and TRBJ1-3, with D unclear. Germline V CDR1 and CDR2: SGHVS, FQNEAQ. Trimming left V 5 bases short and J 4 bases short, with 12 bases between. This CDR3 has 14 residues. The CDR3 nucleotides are TGTGCCAGCAGCCCGTCGAGGGCCGGAAACACCATATATTTT. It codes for CASSPSRAGNTIYF. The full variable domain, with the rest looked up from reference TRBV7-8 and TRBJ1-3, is GAGVSQSPRYKVAKRGQDVALRCDPISGHVSLFWYQQALGQGPEFLTYFQNEAQLDKSGLPSDRFFAERPEGSVSTLKIQRTQQEDSAVYLCASSPSRAGNTIYFGEGSWLTVV.

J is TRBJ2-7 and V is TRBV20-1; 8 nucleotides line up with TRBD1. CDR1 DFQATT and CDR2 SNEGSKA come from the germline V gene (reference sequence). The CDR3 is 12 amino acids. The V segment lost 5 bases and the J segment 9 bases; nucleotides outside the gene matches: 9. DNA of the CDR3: TGCAGTGCTCACCGACAGGGGTCGGGGCAGTACTTC. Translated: CSAHRQGSGQYF.

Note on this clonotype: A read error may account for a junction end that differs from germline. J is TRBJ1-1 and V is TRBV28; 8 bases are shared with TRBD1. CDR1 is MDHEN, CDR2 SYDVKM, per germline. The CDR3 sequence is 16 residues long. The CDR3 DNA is TGCGCCAGCAGTTTATGTGCCGACAGGGGGAACACTGAAGCTTTCTTT. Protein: CASSLCADRGNTEAFF. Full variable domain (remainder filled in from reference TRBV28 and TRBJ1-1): DVKVTQSSRYLVKRTGEKVFLECVQDMDHENMFWYRQDPGLGLRLIYFSYDVKMKEKGDIPEGYSVSREKKERFSLILESASTNQTSMYLCASSLCADRGNTEAFFGQGTRLTVV.

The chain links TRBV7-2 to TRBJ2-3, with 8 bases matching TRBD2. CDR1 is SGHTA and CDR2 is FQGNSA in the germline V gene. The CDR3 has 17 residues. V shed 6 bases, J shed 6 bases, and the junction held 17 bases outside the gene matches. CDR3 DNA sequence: TGTGCCAGCAGTCAACTGAGCGGGGGCCGATTTGGGGATACGCAGTATTTT. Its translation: CASSQLSGGRFGDTQYF.

CDR3 amino acids: CASSDGGWNQPQHF. The CDR3 DNA reads TGTGCCAGCAGTGACGGTGGTTGGAATCAGCCCCAGCATTTT. The chain is built from TRBV25-1 and TRBJ1-5; unclear D gene. CDR1 is MGHDK and CDR2 is SYGVNS in the germline V gene. Trimming left V 3 bases short and J 4 bases short, with 10 bases between. The CDR3 totals 14 residues.

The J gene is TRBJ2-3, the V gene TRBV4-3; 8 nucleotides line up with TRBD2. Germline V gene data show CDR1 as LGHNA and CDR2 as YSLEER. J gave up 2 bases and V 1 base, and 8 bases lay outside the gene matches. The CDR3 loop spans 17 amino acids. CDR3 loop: CASSQVASGSFTDTQYF. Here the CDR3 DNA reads TGCGCCAGCAGCCAAGTGGCTAGCGGGTCCTTCACAGATACGCAGTATTTT.

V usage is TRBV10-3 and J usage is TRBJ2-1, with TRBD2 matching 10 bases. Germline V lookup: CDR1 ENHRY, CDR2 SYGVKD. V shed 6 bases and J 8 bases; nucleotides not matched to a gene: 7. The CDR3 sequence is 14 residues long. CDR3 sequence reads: CAIRDPAGGYEQFF. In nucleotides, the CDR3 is TGTGCCATCAGGGATCCAGCGGGGGGGTATGAGCAGTTCTTC.

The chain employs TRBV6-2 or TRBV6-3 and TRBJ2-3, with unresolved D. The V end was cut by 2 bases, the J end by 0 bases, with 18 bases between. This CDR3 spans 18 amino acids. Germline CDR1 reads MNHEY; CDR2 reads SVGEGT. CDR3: CASSYGRQGRISTDTQYF. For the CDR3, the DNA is TGTGCCAGCAGTTACGGGCGGCAAGGAAGGATCAGCACAGATACGCAGTATTTT.

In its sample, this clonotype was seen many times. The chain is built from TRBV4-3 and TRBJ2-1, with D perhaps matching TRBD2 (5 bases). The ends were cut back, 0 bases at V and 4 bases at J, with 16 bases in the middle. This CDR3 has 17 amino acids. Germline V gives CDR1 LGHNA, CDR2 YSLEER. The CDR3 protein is CASSQDGVSWEYNEQFF. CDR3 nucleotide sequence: TGCGCCAGCAGCCAAGATGGGGTCAGCTGGGAGTACAATGAGCAGTTCTTC.

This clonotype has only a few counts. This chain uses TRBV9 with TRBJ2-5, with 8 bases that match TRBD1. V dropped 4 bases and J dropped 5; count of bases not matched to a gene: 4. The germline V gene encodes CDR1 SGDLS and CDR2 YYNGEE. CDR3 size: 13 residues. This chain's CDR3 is CASSYRTGETQYF. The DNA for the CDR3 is TGTGCCAGCAGCTACCGGACAGGGGAGACCCAGTACTTC.

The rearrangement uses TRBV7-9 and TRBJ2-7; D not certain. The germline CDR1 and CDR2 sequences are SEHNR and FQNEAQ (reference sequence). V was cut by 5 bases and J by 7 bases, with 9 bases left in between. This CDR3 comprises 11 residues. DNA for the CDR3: TGTGCCAGCAGCCTACGGTGGGAGCAGTACTTC. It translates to CASSLRWEQYF.

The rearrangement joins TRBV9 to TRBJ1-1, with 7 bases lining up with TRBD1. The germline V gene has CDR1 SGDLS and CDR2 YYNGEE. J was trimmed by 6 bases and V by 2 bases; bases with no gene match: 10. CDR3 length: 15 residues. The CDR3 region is CASSVREGGRAEAFF. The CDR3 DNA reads TGTGCCAGCAGCGTTAGGGAAGGGGGCAGAGCTGAAGCTTTCTTT.

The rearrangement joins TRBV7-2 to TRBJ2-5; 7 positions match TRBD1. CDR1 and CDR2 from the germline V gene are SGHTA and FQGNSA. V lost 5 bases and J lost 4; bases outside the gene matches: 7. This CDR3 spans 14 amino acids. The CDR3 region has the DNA TGTGCCAGCAGCATTACCGGGACAGCAGAGACCCAGTACTTC. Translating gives CASSITGTAETQYF.

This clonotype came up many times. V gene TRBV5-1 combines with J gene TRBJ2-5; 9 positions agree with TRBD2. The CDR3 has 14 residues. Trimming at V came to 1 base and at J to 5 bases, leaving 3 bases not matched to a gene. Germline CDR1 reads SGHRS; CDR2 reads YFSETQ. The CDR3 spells CASSLRTSDETQYF. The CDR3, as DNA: TGCGCCAGCAGCTTGCGGACTAGCGATGAGACCCAGTACTTC. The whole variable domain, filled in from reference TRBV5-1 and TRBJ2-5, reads KAGVTQTPRYLIKTRGQQVTLSCSPISGHRSVSWYQQTPGQGLQFLFEYFSETQRNKGNFPGRFSGRQFSNSRSEMNVSTLELGDSALYLCASSLRTSDETQYFGPGTRLLVL.

CDR3 in amino acids: CASSPRWGEETQYF. The CDR3 nucleotides read TGTGCCAGCAGCCCTCGGTGGGGGGAAGAGACCCAGTACTTC. The chain recombines TRBV7-2 with TRBJ2-5; a weak D match, TRBD2 (6 bases). The CDR3 has 14 residues. Looked up from germline, CDR1 is SGHTA and CDR2 is FQGNSA. V lost 5 bases and J lost 3, with 13 bases in between.

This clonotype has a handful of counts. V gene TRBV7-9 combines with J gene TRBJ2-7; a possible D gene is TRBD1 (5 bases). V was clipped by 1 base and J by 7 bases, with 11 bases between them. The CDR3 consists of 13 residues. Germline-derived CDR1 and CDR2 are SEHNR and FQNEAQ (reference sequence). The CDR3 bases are TGTGCCAGCAGCTTAGGGACATCAGGGGAGCAGTACTTC. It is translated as CASSLGTSGEQYF.

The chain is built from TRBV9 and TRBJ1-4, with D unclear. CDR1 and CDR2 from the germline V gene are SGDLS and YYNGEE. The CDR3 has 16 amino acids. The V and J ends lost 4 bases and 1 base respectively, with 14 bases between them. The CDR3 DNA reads TGTGCCAGCAGCCCCGTCGTAGAGTTAACTAATGAAAAACTGTTTTTT. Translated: CASSPVVELTNEKLFF.

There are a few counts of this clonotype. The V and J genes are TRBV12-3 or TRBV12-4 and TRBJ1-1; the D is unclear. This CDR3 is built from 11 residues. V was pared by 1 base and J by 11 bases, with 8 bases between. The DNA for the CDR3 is TGTGCCAGCAGTTTAGGGGTAGGTGCTTTCTTT. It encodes CASSLGVGAFF.

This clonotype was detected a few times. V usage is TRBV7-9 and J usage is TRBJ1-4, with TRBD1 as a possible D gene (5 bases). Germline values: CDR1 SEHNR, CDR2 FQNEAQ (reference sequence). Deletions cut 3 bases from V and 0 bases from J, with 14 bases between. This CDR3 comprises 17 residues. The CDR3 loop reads CASSFRTRLTTNEKLFF. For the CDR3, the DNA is TGTGCCAGCAGCTTCCGGACAAGGCTGACAACTAATGAAAAACTGTTTTTT.

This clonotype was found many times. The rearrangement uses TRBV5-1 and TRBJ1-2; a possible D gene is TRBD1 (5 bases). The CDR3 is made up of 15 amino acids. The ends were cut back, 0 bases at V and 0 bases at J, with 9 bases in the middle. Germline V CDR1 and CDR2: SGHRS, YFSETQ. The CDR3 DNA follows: TGCGCCAGCAGCTTGGAGCCGACAGCTAACTATGGCTACACCTTC. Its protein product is CASSLEPTANYGYTF.

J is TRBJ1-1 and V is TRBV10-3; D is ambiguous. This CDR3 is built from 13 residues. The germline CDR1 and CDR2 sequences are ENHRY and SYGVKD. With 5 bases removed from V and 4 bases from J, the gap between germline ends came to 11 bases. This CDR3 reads CAISPEPGTEAFF. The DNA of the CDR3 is TGTGCCATCAGTCCCGAGCCAGGCACTGAAGCTTTCTTT.

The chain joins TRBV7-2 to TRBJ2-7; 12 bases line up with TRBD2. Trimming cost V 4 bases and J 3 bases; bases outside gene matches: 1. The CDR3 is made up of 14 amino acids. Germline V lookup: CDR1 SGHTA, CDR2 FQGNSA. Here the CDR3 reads CASSWTSGDYEQYF. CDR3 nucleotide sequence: TGTGCCAGCAGCTGGACTAGCGGGGACTACGAGCAGTACTTC.

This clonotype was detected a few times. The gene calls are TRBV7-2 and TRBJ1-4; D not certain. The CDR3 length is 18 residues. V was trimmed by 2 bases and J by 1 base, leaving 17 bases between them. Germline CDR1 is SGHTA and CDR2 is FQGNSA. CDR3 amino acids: CASSLIFTPDQTNEKLFF. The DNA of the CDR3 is TGTGCCAGCAGCTTAATTTTTACACCCGACCAAACTAATGAAAAACTGTTTTTT.

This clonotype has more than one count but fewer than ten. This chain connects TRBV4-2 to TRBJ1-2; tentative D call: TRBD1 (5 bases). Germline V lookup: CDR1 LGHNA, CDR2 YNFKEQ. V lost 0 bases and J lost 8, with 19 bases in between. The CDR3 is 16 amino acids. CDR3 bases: TGTGCCAGCAGCCAAGATAGGTTCGGGACGGACTCGGGCTACACCTTC. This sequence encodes CASSQDRFGTDSGYTF.